This T cell receptor beta chain stems from a study of a mutant IDH1 vaccine in newly diagnosed glioma. Study at large: Most patients had received both radiotherapy and temozolomide, the prior options being radiotherapy, temozolomide, or both. Whole-study results and caveats: Among all patients, vaccine-induced immune responses occurred in around 95%.

Details on this clone: Its specificity is not known.

The CDR3 has 11 amino acids. Germline loops: CDR1 ENHRY, CDR2 SYGVKD. V lost 3 bases, J lost 8 bases, and 7 bases lay in between. Sample time point: baseline, week 1 (first vaccination visit). Treatment specified: pre-vaccination baseline after standard-of-care therapy. Profiled with immunoSEQ multiplex PCR; TCRdb holds only in-frame clones, not every one. The sample has tens of thousands of clones, approximately 82% seen once. The TCR was taken from a woman aged 18-35 years with glioma. Some clones in this sample may be carry-over from other donors' samples. This chain joins TRBV10-3 and TRBJ1-1, with D hard to call. The specimen comprised peripheral blood mononuclear cells (PBMCs), sampled from a glioma patient treated with radiotherapy, temozolomide or both. The CDR3 DNA reads TGTGCCATCAGTGAATTCAACGAAGCTTTCTTT. This gives the protein CAISEFNEAFF.